Shown below are 10 T cell receptor beta chains from a single sample sequenced in a study of T-cell memory formation after mild COVID-19. TCRdb used MiXCR to reprocess the 5' RACE reads, holding one entry per CDR3 protein. This table has roughly 110,000 distinct CDR3 sequences, 14% appearing once. Material: PBMCs or a T cell subset sorted from them (not recorded which). Receptor source: a man younger than 35 who had mild COVID-19 (a few samples of this study predate the infection). Cell type and time point are not known.

The J gene is TRBJ2-5, the V gene TRBV7-8; D may be TRBD2 (5 bases). V was trimmed by 0 bases and J by 4 bases, leaving 15 bases between them. CDR3 length equals 16 residues. CDR1 is SGHVS, CDR2 FQNEAQ, per germline. CDR3 sequence: CASSLAEVSGGETQYF. Written as DNA, the CDR3 is TGTGCCAGCAGCTTAGCAGAGGTGTCAGGAGGAGAGACCCAGTACTTC.

Only a few counts were recorded for this clonotype. The rearrangement links TRBV5-1 to TRBJ2-7; 7 bases agree with TRBD1. V was pared by 1 base and J by 4 bases, with 14 bases of the junction left unmatched. CDR1 is SGHRS and CDR2 is YFSETQ in the germline V gene. The CDR3 is made up of 17 amino acids. CDR3 in DNA: TGCGCCAGCAGCTTGTGGGGACAGACGAGCGGATATTACGAGCAGTACTTC. Translating gives CASSLWGQTSGYYEQYF.

The gene calls are TRBV7-9 and TRBJ1-1; D unresolved. From germline, CDR1 is SEHNR and CDR2 FQNEAQ (reference sequence). The CDR3 extends over 13 amino acids. V was pared by 1 base and J by 3 bases, with 6 bases between. DNA for the CDR3: TGTGCCAGCAGCTTAGGTCTGGACACTGAAGCTTTCTTT. Amino acids: CASSLGLDTEAFF. Based on the CDR3 plus reference TRBV7-9 and TRBJ1-1, the full variable domain is DTGVSQNPRHKITKRGQNVTFRCDPISEHNRLYWYRQTLGQGPEFLTYFQNEAQLEKSRLLSDRFSAERPKGSFSTLEIQRTEQGDSAMYLCASSLGLDTEAFFGQGTRLTVV.

The V gene is TRBV4-3, the J gene TRBJ1-6; D is ambiguous. Between the trimmed V and J ends, which lost 1 base and 0 bases, there was a span of 10 bases. Germline CDR1 reads LGHNA; CDR2 reads YSLEER. The CDR3 length is 17 residues. CDR3 DNA sequence: TGCGCCAGCAGCCAAGGACCGGGGAGCTCCTATAATTCACCCCTCCACTTT. It yields the protein CASSQGPGSSYNSPLHF.

There are a few counts of this clonotype. The chain combines TRBV30 with TRBJ2-7; possibly TRBD1 for D (5 bases). Germline CDR1 and CDR2: GTSNPN and SVGIG (reference sequence). CDR3 length: 14 residues. V lost 2 bases and J lost 2, with 13 bases in between. CDR3 DNA sequence: TGTGCCTGGAGTCCACTGGCAGGGACCTACGAGCAGTACTTC. This codes for CAWSPLAGTYEQYF.

This clonotype occurred a few times. The J gene is TRBJ2-1, the V gene TRBV7-8; possible D gene TRBD2, 6 bases. Trimming cost V 8 bases and J 6 bases, with 17 bases left between them. The CDR3 runs to 14 residues. From germline, CDR1 is SGHVS and CDR2 FQNEAQ. CDR3 in amino acids: CASRAGGDFNEQFF. The CDR3 coding sequence is TGTGCCAGCCGGGCCGGGGGAGACTTCAATGAGCAGTTCTTC.

The table lists this clonotype with a few counts. The genes are TRBV7-2 and TRBJ2-7; D is ambiguous. Trimming cost V 8 bases and J 3 bases, with 20 bases left between them. The CDR3 extends over 15 amino acids. In germline, CDR1 is SGHTA, CDR2 FQGNSA. The CDR3 spells CASAYLPSEYYEQYF. DNA of the CDR3: TGTGCCAGCGCCTACTTACCCAGCGAGTACTACGAGCAGTACTTC.

Only one count was recorded for this clonotype. The rearrangement links TRBV4-1 to TRBJ1-2, with 8 bases that match TRBD1. Looked up from germline, CDR1 is MGHRA and CDR2 is YSYEKL. Trimming cost V 3 bases and J 6 bases; bases outside gene matches: 6. This CDR3 region has 14 residues. CDR3 DNA sequence: TGCGCCAGCAGCCAGACAGGGGTGGTTGATGGCTACACCTTC. Its protein is CASSQTGVVDGYTF.

This clonotype has a handful of counts. This chain links TRBV12-3 or TRBV12-4 with TRBJ2-1; D is perhaps TRBD2 (6 bases). V was clipped by 7 bases and J by 1 base, with 11 bases between them. CDR3 length equals 14 residues. The CDR3 protein is CASIPGLSYNEQFF. CDR3 bases: TGTGCCAGCATCCCGGGACTTTCCTACAATGAGCAGTTCTTC.

This clonotype has only a few counts. V usage is TRBV9 and J usage is TRBJ2-7, with D uncertain. Trimming took 2 bases from V and 1 from J, leaving 13 bases between them. CDR1 and CDR2 (germline): SGDLS, YYNGEE. The CDR3 is made up of 15 amino acids. For the CDR3, the DNA is TGTGCCAGCAGCGTTTACAGCTCCCAATCCTACGAGCAGTACTTC. This codes for CASSVYSSQSYEQYF.